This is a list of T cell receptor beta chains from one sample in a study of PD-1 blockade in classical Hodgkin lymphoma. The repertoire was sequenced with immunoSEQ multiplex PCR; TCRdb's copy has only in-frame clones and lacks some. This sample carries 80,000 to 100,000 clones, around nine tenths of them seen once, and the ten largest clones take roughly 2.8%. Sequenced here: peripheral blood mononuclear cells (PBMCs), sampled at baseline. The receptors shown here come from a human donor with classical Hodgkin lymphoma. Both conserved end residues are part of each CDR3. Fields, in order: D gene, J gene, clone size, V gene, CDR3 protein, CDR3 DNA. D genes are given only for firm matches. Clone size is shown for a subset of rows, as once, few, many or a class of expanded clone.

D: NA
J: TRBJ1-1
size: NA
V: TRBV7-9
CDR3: CASSLVSDAQHSAEAFF
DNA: TGTGCCAGCAGCTTAGTTTCCGACGCCCAACACAGCGCTGAAGCTTTCTTT

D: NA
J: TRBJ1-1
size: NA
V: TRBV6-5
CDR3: CASSRQTSEAFF
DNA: TGTGCCAGCAGTCGCCAAACATCGGAAGCTTTCTTT

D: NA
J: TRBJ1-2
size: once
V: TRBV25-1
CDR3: CASSEWGGQSGYGYTF
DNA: TGTGCCAGCAGTGAATGGGGAGGACAGTCGGGCTATGGCTACACCTTC

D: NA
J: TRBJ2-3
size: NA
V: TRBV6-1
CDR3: CARGAEDTDTQYF
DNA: TGTGCCAGAGGGGCGGAGGACACAGATACGCAGTATTTT

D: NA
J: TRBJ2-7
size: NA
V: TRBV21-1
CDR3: CASSPPDRSPSYEQYF
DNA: TGTGCCAGCAGCCCCCCTGACAGGTCGCCCTCCTACGAGCAGTACTTC

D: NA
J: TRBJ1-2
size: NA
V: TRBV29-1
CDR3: CSANYPGTPTVLNYGYTF
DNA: TGCAGCGCCAACTACCCCGGGACACCCACGGTTCTTAACTATGGCTACACCTTC

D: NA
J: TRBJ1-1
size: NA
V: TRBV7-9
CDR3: CASSLASGTNTEAFF
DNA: TGTGCCAGCAGCTTAGCATCTGGGACGAACACTGAAGCTTTCTTT

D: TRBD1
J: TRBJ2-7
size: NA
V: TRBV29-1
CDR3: CSVEIRGTGGSYEQYF
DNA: TGCAGCGTTGAAATTCGTGGGACAGGGGGCTCTTACGAGCAGTACTTC

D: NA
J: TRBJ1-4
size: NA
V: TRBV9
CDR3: CASSPPGNEKLFF
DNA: TGTGCCAGCAGCCCGCCTGGGAATGAAAAACTGTTTTTT

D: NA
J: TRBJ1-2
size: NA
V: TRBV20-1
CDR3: CSVTGYTF
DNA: TGCAGTGTCACTGGCTACACCTTC

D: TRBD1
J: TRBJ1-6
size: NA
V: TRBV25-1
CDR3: CASSATGASPLHF
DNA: TGTGCCAGCAGTGCGACAGGGGCCTCACCCCTCCACTTT

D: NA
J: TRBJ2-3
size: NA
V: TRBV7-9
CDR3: CASSLDRRGTDTQYF
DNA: TGTGCCAGCAGCTTAGACAGGAGAGGCACAGATACGCAGTATTTT

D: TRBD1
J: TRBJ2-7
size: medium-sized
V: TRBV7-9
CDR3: CASSLGGGGQGYDEQYF
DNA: TGTGCCAGCAGCCTGGGAGGGGGAGGACAGGGGTACGACGAGCAGTACTTC

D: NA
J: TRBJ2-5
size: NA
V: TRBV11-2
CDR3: CASSLVVVQTQYF
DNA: TGTGCCAGCAGCTTAGTGGTGGTTCAGACCCAGTACTTC

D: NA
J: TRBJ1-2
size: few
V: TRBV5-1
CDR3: CASSLEGGYGYTF
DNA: TGCGCCAGCAGCTTGGAAGGGGGCTATGGCTACACCTTC

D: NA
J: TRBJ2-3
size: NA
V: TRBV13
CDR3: CASSSRMRSTDTQYF
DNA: TGTGCCAGCAGCTCTAGAATGCGGAGCACAGATACGCAGTATTTT

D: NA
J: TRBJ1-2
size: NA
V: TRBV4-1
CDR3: CASSQSRDYGYTF
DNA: TGCGCCAGCAGCCAGTCTAGAGATTATGGCTACACCTTC

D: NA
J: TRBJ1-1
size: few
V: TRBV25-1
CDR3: CASSKQGYTEAFF
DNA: TGTGCCAGCAGTAAACAGGGCTACACTGAAGCTTTCTTT

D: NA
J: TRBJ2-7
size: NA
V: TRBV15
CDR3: CATSRRGAYEQYF
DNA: TGTGCCACCAGCAGACGAGGGGCATACGAGCAGTACTTC

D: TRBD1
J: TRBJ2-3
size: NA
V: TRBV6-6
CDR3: CASSYSSDRVAYF
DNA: TGTGCCAGCAGTTACTCGAGTGACAGGGTGGCGTATTTT

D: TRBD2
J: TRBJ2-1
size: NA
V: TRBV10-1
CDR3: CASSVGGRGYNEQFF
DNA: TGCGCCAGCAGTGTTGGCGGGAGGGGGTACAATGAGCAGTTCTTC

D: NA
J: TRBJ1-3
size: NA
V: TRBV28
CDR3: CASRNRGRVDTIYF
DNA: TGTGCCAGCAGGAATCGGGGGCGAGTGGACACCATATATTTT

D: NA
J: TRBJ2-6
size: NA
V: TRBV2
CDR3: CASSVGGSGANVLTF
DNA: TGTGCCAGCAGTGTGGGGGGCTCTGGGGCCAACGTCCTGACTTTC

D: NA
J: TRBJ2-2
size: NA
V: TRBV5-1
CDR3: CASSLVSGELFF
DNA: TGCGCCAGCAGCTTGGTTTCCGGGGAGCTGTTTTTT

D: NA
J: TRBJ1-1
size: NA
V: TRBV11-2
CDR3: CASSLTVGRTEAFF
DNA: TGTGCCAGCAGCTTAACTGTGGGGCGCACTGAAGCTTTCTTT

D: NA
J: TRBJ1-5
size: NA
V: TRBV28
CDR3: CASSSPHSRGGSNQPQHF
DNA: TGTGCCAGCAGTTCCCCCCATTCCCGGGGGGGTAGCAATCAGCCCCAGCATTTT

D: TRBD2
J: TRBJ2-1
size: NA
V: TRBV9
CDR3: CASSPRLAGGPGEQFF
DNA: TGTGCCAGCAGCCCCCGACTAGCGGGAGGGCCAGGTGAGCAGTTCTTC

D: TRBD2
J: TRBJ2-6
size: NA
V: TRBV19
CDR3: CASTDRTSGMGGANVLTF
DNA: TGTGCCAGTACCGATCGGACTAGCGGGATGGGTGGGGCCAACGTCCTGACTTTC

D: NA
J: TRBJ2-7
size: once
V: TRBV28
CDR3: CASSSKGRTPYEQYF
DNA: TGTGCCAGCAGTTCGAAGGGTAGGACCCCCTACGAGCAGTACTTC

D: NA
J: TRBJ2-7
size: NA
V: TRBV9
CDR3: CASSPRSNGYEQYF
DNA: TGTGCCAGCAGCCCCCGAAGTAACGGGTACGAGCAGTACTTC

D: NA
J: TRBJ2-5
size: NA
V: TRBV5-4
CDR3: CASSLGGEIVGETQYF
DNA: TGTGCCAGCAGCTTGGGTGGGGAGATAGTGGGAGAGACCCAGTACTTC

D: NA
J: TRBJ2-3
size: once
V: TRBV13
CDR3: CASSLEGGPTDTQYF
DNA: TGTGCCAGCAGCTTAGAGGGTGGGCCCACAGATACGCAGTATTTT

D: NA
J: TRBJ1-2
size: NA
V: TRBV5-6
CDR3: CASSLGGSGYTF
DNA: TGTGCCAGCAGCCTCGGGGGAAGTGGCTACACCTTC

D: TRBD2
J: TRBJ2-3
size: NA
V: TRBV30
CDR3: CAWSTGTSGRATDTQYF
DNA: TGTGCCTGGAGTACCGGGACTAGCGGGAGGGCAACAGATACGCAGTATTTT

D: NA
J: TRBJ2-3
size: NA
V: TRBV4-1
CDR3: CASSQTIPDTQYF
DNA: TGCGCCAGCAGCCAGACCATCCCCGATACGCAGTATTTT

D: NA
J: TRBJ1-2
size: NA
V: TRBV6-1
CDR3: CASSEIWGGSNYGYTF
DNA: TGTGCCAGCAGTGAAATTTGGGGAGGCAGTAACTATGGCTACACCTTC

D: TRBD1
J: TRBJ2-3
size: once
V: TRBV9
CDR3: CASTEGQASTDTQYF
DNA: TGTGCCAGCACCGAAGGACAGGCTAGCACAGATACGCAGTATTTT

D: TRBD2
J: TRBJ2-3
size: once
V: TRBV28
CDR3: CASSGGGGIGTQYF
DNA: TGTGCCAGCAGTGGAGGCGGGGGAATTGGTACGCAGTATTTT

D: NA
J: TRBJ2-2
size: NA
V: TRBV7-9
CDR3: CASSLKGSANTGELFF
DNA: TGTGCCAGCAGCTTAAAAGGGTCCGCGAACACCGGGGAGCTGTTTTTT

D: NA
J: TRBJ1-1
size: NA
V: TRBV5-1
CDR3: CASSPTWGGSIEAFF
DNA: TGCGCCAGCAGCCCTACTTGGGGGGGAAGCATTGAAGCTTTCTTT

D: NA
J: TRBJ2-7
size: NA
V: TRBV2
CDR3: CASSPNPTRYEQYF
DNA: TGTGCCAGCAGTCCTAACCCGACCCGCTACGAGCAGTACTTC

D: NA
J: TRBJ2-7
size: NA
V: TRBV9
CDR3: CASSVDPAEVFEQYF
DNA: TGTGCCAGCAGCGTAGATCCCGCGGAGGTTTTCGAGCAGTACTTC

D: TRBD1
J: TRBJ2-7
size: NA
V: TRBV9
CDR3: CASSVADRVHEQYF
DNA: TGTGCCAGCAGCGTAGCAGACAGGGTCCACGAGCAGTACTTC

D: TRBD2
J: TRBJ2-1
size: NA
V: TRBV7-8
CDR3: CASSLSWTSLFNEQFF
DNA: TGTGCCAGCAGCTTGTCCTGGACTAGCCTGTTCAATGAGCAGTTCTTC

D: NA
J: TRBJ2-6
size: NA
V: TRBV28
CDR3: CAISRDYSGANVLTF
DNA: TGTGCCATCTCTCGAGACTACTCTGGGGCCAACGTCCTGACTTTC

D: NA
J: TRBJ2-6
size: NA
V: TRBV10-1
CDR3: CASSEGWSGANVLTF
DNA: TGCGCCAGCAGTGAGGGGTGGTCTGGGGCCAACGTCCTGACTTTC

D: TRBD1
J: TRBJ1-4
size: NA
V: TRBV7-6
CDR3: CASSLQGRGQQGKLFF
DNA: TGTGCCAGCAGCTTACAGGGACGGGGACAGCAGGGAAAACTGTTTTTT